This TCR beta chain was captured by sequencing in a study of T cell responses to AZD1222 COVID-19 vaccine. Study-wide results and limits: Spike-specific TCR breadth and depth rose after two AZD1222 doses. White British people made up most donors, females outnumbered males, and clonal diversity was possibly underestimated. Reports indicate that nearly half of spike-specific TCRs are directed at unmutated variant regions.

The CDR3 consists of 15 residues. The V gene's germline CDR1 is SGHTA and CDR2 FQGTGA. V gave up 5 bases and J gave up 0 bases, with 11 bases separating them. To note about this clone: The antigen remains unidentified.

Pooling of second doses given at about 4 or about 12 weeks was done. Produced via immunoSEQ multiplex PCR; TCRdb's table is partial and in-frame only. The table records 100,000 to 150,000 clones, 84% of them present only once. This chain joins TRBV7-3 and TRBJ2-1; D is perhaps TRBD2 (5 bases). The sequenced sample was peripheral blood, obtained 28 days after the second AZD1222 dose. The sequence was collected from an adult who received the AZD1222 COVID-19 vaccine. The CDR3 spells CASSTTSSSYNEQFF. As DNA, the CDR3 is TGTGCCAGCAGCACTACTAGTTCCTCCTACAATGAGCAGTTCTTC.